The clone carrying this T cell receptor beta chain was picked up one time. The data are from a study of blood T cell repertoires in COVID-19. As for the study in general: Samples taken during acute and convalescent COVID-19 were collected in the United States, Italy and Spain.

Sequencing used immunoSEQ multiplex PCR; TCRdb keeps in-frame clones, though not all of them. The sample records a few hundred thousand clones, almost 85% being singletons. This CDR3 comprises 15 residues. With V trimmed by 4 bases and J by 3 bases, 6 bases remained unmatched. Germline-derived CDR1 and CDR2 are SGHRS and YFSETQ. The V call is TRBV5-1, the J call TRBJ1-4, with 7 nucleotides matching TRBD1. The sequencing input was PBMCs or T cells enriched from blood (not recorded which). This receptor was taken from a man aged 35-49 years who had recovered from COVID-19. The CDR3 region is CASSPTGTANEKLFF. CDR3 DNA: TGCGCCAGCAGCCCGACCGGGACAGCTAATGAAAAACTGTTTTTT.